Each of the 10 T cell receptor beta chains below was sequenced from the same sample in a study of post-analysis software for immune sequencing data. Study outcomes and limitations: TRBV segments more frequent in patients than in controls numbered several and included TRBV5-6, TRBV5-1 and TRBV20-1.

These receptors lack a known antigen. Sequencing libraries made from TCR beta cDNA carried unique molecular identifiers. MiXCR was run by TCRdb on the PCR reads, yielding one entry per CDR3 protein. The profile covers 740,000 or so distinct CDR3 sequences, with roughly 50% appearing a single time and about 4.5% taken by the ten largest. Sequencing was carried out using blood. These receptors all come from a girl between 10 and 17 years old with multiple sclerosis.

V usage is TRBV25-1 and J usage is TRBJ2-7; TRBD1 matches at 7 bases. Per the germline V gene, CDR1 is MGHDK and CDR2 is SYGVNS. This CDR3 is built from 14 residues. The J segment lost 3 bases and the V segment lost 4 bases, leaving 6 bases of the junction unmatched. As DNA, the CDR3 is TGTGCCAGCAGTGGAGGTACAGGGGTCTACGAGCAGTACTTC. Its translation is CASSGGTGVYEQYF.

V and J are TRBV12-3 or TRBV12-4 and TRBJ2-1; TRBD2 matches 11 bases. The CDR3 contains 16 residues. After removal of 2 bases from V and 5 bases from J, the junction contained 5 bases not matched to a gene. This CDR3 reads CASSLRTLAGDNEQFF. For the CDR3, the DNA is TGTGCCAGCAGTTTACGAACACTAGCGGGGGACAATGAGCAGTTCTTC.

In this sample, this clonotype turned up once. CDR3 protein: CSARSGTSGNDEQFF. In DNA form, the CDR3 reads TGCAGTGCTAGATCCGGGACTAGCGGGAACGATGAGCAGTTCTTC. This chain connects TRBV20-1 to TRBJ2-1; 13 bases match TRBD2. Looked up from germline, CDR1 is DFQATT and CDR2 is SNEGSKA (reference sequence). The V gene end was trimmed by 2 bases and the J gene end by 8 bases; junction bases not matched to a gene: 6. There are 15 residues in the CDR3.

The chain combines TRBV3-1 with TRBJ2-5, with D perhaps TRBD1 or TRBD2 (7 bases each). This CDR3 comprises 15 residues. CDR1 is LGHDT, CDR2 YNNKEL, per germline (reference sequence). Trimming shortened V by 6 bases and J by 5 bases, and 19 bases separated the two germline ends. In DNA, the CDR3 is TGTGCCAGCAGGAAGCTGACAGGGAGGGTTGAGACCCAGTACTTC. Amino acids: CASRKLTGRVETQYF.

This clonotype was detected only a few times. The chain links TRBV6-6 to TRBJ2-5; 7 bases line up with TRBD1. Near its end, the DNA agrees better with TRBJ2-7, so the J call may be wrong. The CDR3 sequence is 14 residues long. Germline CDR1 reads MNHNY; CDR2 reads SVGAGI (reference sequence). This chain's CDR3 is CASSFPGQIYEQYF. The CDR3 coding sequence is TGTGCCAGCAGTTTTCCGGGACAGATCTACGAGCAGTACTTC.

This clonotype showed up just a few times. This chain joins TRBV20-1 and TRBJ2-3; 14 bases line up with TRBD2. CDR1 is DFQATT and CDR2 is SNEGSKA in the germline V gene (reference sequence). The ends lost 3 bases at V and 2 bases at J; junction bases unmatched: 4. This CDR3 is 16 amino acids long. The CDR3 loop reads CSARGTSGGTTDTQYF. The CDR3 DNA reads TGCAGTGCTAGGGGGACTAGCGGGGGTACCACAGATACGCAGTATTTT.

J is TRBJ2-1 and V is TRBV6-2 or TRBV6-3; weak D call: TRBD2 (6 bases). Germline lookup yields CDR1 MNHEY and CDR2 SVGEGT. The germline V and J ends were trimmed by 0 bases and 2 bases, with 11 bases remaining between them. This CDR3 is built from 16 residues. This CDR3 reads CASSYSIAVTYNEQFF. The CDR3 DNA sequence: TGTGCCAGCAGTTACTCGATAGCGGTTACCTACAATGAGCAGTTCTTC.

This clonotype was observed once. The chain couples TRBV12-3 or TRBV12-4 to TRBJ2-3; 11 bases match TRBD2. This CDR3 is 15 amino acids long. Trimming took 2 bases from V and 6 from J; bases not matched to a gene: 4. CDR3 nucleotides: TGTGCCAGCAGTTTATTAGCGGGGGGGCCGGATACGCAGTATTTT. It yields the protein CASSLLAGGPDTQYF.

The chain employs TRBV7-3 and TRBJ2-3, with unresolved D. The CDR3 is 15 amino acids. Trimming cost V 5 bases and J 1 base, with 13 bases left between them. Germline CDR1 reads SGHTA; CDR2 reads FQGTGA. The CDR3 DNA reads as TGTGCCAGCAGCCCCCGACCTCTAGGCACAGATACGCAGTATTTT. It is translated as CASSPRPLGTDTQYF.

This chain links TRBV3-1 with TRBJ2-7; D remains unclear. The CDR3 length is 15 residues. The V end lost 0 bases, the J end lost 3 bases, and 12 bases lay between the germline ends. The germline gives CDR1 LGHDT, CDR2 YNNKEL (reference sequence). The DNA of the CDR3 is TGTGCCAGCAGCCAAGAGAGGTGGGTCCACTACGAGCAGTACTTC. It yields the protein CASSQERWVHYEQYF.